The entry below describes one T cell receptor (beta chain). The target antigen is unknown. Trimming pared 2 bases from V and 0 bases from J, leaving 20 bases between. CDR1 is SGDLS and CDR2 is YYNGEE in the germline V gene. The CDR3 is made up of 19 amino acids. The table came from immunoSEQ multiplex PCR; TCRdb's copy has only in-frame clones and leaves some out. Among tens of thousands of clones, approximately 93% were seen once, and the ten largest hold less than 7%. The sample is drawn from a study of human thymus T cells. Findings and limits, study-wide: Seemingly biased V and J gene usage marked thymic and blood repertoires.

Congenital heart defects were the reason for the corrective surgery that the donors, healthy Finnish infants, were having. The rearrangement joins TRBV9 to TRBJ2-2; possible D gene TRBD1, 5 bases. The sequenced sample consisted of blood. The TCR originated in a boy younger than two with a congenital heart defect but otherwise immunologically healthy. The CDR3, as DNA: TGTGCCAGCAGCGTTAGTCGCCATCTGACAGAGACGAACACCGGGGAGCTGTTTTTT. Translation gives CASSVSRHLTETNTGELFF.